Given below is one T cell receptor beta chain in context. As yet, its antigen is unknown. The sample comes from a study of PD-1 blockade in classical Hodgkin lymphoma. General study results and limits: Diversity in CD4+ TCRs, unlike that measured in CD8+ TCRs, had risen significantly by C4D1. Newly diagnosed patients and complete responders had comparable diversity at baseline. Patients starting nivolumab less than 1 year after ASCT had lower diversity and were excluded from later analyses.

The repertoire was sequenced with immunoSEQ multiplex PCR; TCRdb's copy has only in-frame clones and lacks some. This sample yields 20,000 or so clones, of which 65% to 80% are seen a single time; less than 25% belongs to the top ten. Every single patient, without exception, relapsed after autologous stem cell transplantation, and brentuximab vedotin exposure varied. V lost 1 base and J lost 5, with 10 bases in between. The V gene's germline CDR1 is SGHRS and CDR2 YFSETQ. The CDR3 is made up of 13 amino acids. This clonotype was obtained from a human donor with classical Hodgkin lymphoma. The chain couples TRBV5-1 to TRBJ2-7; D is ambiguous. The sample consisted of peripheral blood mononuclear cells (PBMCs), taken before the second cycle of nivolumab. The CDR3 loop reads CASSLTRGDEQYF. DNA of the CDR3: TGCGCCAGCAGCTTGACCCGTGGCGACGAGCAGTACTTC.